This T cell receptor (beta chain) appears in the sequencing data of a study of naive and memory T cell subsets (dated by TCRdb to 2017 to 2019). About the study as a whole: Sorted naive and memory T cell subsets from peripheral blood were analyzed in the study using a UMI-based, open-source pipeline for TCR alpha and beta sequencing. IgG serology results and the functional CMV T cell responses were in complete agreement. RNA was DNase-treated and reverse transcribed with TCR constant-region primers, mostly using SuperScript III. Overall study outcomes, separate from this receptor: A few larger clonotypes were present in naive repertoires, especially CD8 naive repertoires, and these clonotypes were possibly memory cells re-expressing CD45RA. Clonotypes were defined as single alpha or beta chain sequences, not paired alpha/beta receptors. In both CD4 and CD8 cells, a rise in Gini index and a fall in Shannon and inverse Simpson diversity were observed from naive through CM, EM and EMRA. After error correction, over 95% of naive TCR sequences appeared only once, giving much steeper abundance distributions than memory subsets. RNA-based TCR counts may be influenced by expression changes linked to T cell activation and differentiation. TCR abundance followed a power law with an exponent that was different for naive and memory subsets but consistent across the three individuals. The repertoire findings for the naive and memory subsets could not be validated, as no ground truth was available.

As encoded in the germline V gene (reference sequence), CDR1 is GTSNPN while CDR2 is SVGIG. V was cut back by 5 bases and J by 0 bases, leaving a gap of 14 bases between them. The CDR3 holds 16 amino acids from the cysteine to the phenylalanine. Kept here is only the CDR3 DNA, which spans 48 bases and is read in frame from base 1. From the second PCR step on, the TCR alpha and beta chain libraries were amplified in separate reactions. Donor CMV status was determined by IFNgamma production from CD4+ T cells after overnight stimulation of fresh PBMCs with CMV viral lysate. CD4 T cells were positively selected using Miltenyi beads, after which CD8 T cells were positively selected from the CD4-negative fraction. After staining for CD3, CD4, CD8, CD45RA, CD27 and a live/dead dye, cells were sorted on a BD Aria II into four subsets based on CD45RA and CD27. Blood was obtained from a few healthy volunteers, and the blood from each volunteer was fractionated into CD4 and CD8 T cells and subsequently into four differentiation subsets. Roughly 0.11 L of peripheral blood was drawn per donor, and PBMC were isolated by Ficoll-Paque PLUS density-gradient centrifugation. Sorted cells were lysed in RLT buffer, and RNA was extracted with a Qiagen RNeasy kit and stored at -80°C.

This clonotype occurred once. Its antigen is not yet known. No base qualities exist here, and no much larger clone lies one base off it. The receptor library was made with UMI-ligation and nested PCR. The beta constant-region primer was an equimolar mix of two oligonucleotides covering both TRBC1 and TRBC2. The ligated cDNA went through four rounds of PCR with nested alpha and beta constant-region primers together with the SP2 primer. A single-stranded oligonucleotide bearing the SP2 primer plus a 12-nucleotide UMI was ligated onto the 3' end of the cDNA by T4 RNA ligase 1. Incubation of the ligation reaction lasted about 19-24 hours at 16 degrees C. PCR2 was typically run as a SYBR Green qPCR and stopped at a predetermined threshold to prevent over-amplification. Apart from the first purification, every purification step used Agencourt AMPure XP magnetic beads. Libraries were quantified by Qubit and checked on a TapeStation, where a main peak was expected near 650 bp. Pooled libraries were sequenced on an Illumina MiSeq using v2 2x251 paired-end kits, and typically roughly 1-2.1 million reads were obtained per sample. Libraries were pooled at around 4 nM per sample, and 5-7% PhiX was added to improve cluster recognition. The original methods were these. Decombinator assigned V and J genes to Demultiplexor-processed FASTQ reads by tag matching, allowing a single base-pair mismatch. Collapsinator used UMIs to correct both sequencing errors and frequency errors arising from PCR heterogeneity. CDR3Translator translated TCRs and extracted CDR3s from the conserved cysteine to the FGXG phenylalanine, flagging non-productive sequences. Gini, Shannon entropy and inverse Simpson indices were calculated on repertoires subsampled to equal numbers of UMI-defined TCRs. Within the linear range, a power law was fitted to clonotype abundance distributions using maximum likelihood. When run on a single naive CD8 sample, MIGEC and the pipeline yielded similar UMI counts, similar unique TCR numbers and similar clonal distributions. One analysis removed from the naive repertoire any naive TCRs that were also found in any memory subset from the same donor. A set of several thousand CMV-associated CDR3 sequences, compiled from VDJdb and a published dataset, was used to search the repertoires. Clones were called with MiXCR by TCRdb after fastp trimmed the public reads at Q25, and only in-frame beta chains were retained. Merged by CDR3 protein, the rows form single entries marked with the most common genes and DNA. TCRdb's processing, not the study's, gives the V and J calls here. This sample comprises over 110,000 distinct CDR3 sequences, 15% to 20% of them detected only once. Jointly, the top ten make up 0.6% to 0.7% of the sample.

The TCR originated in a human donor in good health. Sequences were obtained from naive CD8+ T cells from blood. This specimen's cell subset or site label, interpreted: naive T cells, CD45RA high CD27+. The sequence is built from TRBV30 and TRBJ2-6; TRBD1 could be the D gene, as 5 bases match. The CDR3: CAWGAGRSSGANVLTF. The DNA is TGTGCCTGGGGGGCAGGACGTTCCTCTGGGGCCAACGTCCTGACTTTC.